The entry that follows covers one T cell receptor (beta chain) sequence. Its antigen remains unknown. Germline CDR1 reads SGDLS; CDR2 reads YYNGEE. CDR3 length equals 17 residues. With a J-beta primer mix and a sample-barcoded 5' primer, a second PCR ran about 6 to 11 cycles. Tagging of each cDNA molecule was performed by a template-switch adaptor with 12 random nucleotides. Via MiXCR, TCRdb re-called the 5' RACE reads, giving one row per CDR3 protein. The sample consists of 730,000 or so distinct CDR3 sequences, less than 45% of them appearing once. The authors drew about 9.5 milliliters of peripheral blood from each donor. The data were taken from a study of blood T cells in healthy people across ages. In the study overall: About one barcoded beta molecule per two T cells was the capture yield of template switching. Study results and caveats: Observed TCR beta diversity showed a strong correlation with the percentage of naive T cells as measured by flow cytometry.

The chain links TRBV9 to TRBJ2-7; tentative D call: TRBD2 (6 bases). The DNA end favors TRBJ2-5, so the J call may be wrong. The specimen was blood. This sequence was found in an elderly man in good health. This chain's CDR3 is CASSVPGGDSHEETQYF. Here the CDR3 DNA reads TGTGCCAGCAGCGTACCCGGGGGAGACTCGCACGAGGAGACCCAGTACTTC.